Presented here are 19 T cell receptor beta chains from one specimen sequenced in a study of blood T cell repertoires in COVID-19. Method: immunoSEQ multiplex PCR; TCRdb's copy keeps in-frame clones and lacks some. The table has 250,000 or so clones, 85% to 90% seen once. The sequenced material came from PBMCs or T cells enriched from blood (not recorded which). Receptors were obtained from a man aged 35-49 years who had recovered from COVID-19.

This clone was observed a few times. The chain has TRBV6-1 and TRBJ2-7; a weak D match, TRBD2 (6 bases). The CDR3 runs to 14 residues. Germline assignment: CDR1 MNHNS and CDR2 SASEGT. V lost 8 bases and J 2 bases, leaving 16 bases between the germline ends. The CDR3 reads CASQGTSAAYEQYF. The CDR3 DNA is TGTGCCAGCCAAGGGACTTCGGCTGCCTACGAGCAGTACTTC.

The chain combines TRBV18 with TRBJ2-7; 7 nucleotides line up with TRBD1. The CDR3 consists of 13 residues. V gave up 8 bases and J gave up 1 base; unmatched junction bases: 5. From germline, CDR1 is KGHSH and CDR2 LQKENI. CDR3 loop: CASAPTGSYEQYF. The CDR3 DNA is TGTGCCAGCGCCCCGACAGGGTCCTACGAGCAGTACTTC.

This chain links TRBV6-5 with TRBJ1-2; 10 bases line up with TRBD1. Germline V gives CDR1 MNHEY, CDR2 SVGAGI. The CDR3 extends over 15 amino acids. The junction had 8 bases not matched to a gene; V was cut back by 5 bases and J by 5 bases. The CDR3 protein is CASSRTDRGLYGYTF. The CDR3 region has the DNA TGTGCCAGCAGTAGAACTGACAGGGGGCTGTATGGCTACACCTTC.

The chain couples TRBV6-1 to TRBJ1-1; the D gene is possibly TRBD1 (5 bases). CDR1 is MNHNS and CDR2 is SASEGT in the germline V gene. The CDR3 consists of 17 residues. V lost 2 bases, J lost 1 base, and 17 bases lay in between. The DNA for the CDR3 is TGTGCCAGCAGTGAATTTAGATCAAGGAGGGGGAACACTGAAGCTTTCTTT. Amino acid sequence: CASSEFRSRRGNTEAFF.

This clone has more than one count but fewer than ten. This chain uses TRBV25-1 with TRBJ2-7, with D possibly matching TRBD1 (6 bases). CDR3 length equals 13 residues. V was cut by 5 bases and J by 3 bases, with 11 bases left in between. Germline CDR1 and CDR2: MGHDK and SYGVNS. The CDR3 nucleotides read TGTGCCAGCAGTTTACAGGGTTTCTACGAGCAGTACTTC. Translation: CASSLQGFYEQYF.

The chain combines TRBV30 with TRBJ1-1; D gene unclear. The CDR3 is 13 amino acids. Trimming took off 2 bases at V and 3 bases at J, with 10 bases between the two ends. Germline assignment: CDR1 GTSNPN and CDR2 SVGIG (reference sequence). The CDR3 sequence is CAWSWQRDTEAFF. CDR3 nucleotide sequence: TGTGCCTGGAGTTGGCAACGGGACACTGAAGCTTTCTTT. The variable domain in full, completed from reference TRBV30 and TRBJ1-1, reads SQTIHQWPATLVQPVGSPLSLECTVEGTSNPNLYWYRQAAGRGLQLLFYSVGIGQISSEVPQNLSASRPQDRQFILSSKKLLLSDSGFYLCAWSWQRDTEAFFGQGTRLTVV.

The rearrangement joins TRBV7-2 to TRBJ2-7; perhaps TRBD1 as D (6 bases). Germline-derived CDR1 and CDR2 are SGHTA and FQGNSA. The CDR3 has 14 amino acids. V was shortened by 1 base and J by 7 bases, with 14 bases between the two germline ends. CDR3: CASSLVTGSGEQYF. DNA of the CDR3: TGTGCCAGCAGCTTAGTCACAGGGTCCGGAGAGCAGTACTTC.

The rearrangement uses TRBV12-3 or TRBV12-4 and TRBJ2-2, with D perhaps matching TRBD1 (5 bases). The V and J ends lost 6 bases and 6 bases respectively, with 8 bases between them. CDR3 size: 12 residues. The CDR3 sequence: CASSLGAGELFF. The CDR3 bases are TGTGCCAGCAGCCTAGGGGCCGGGGAGCTGTTTTTT.

The chain links TRBV19 to TRBJ1-4, with TRBD1 as a possible D gene (6 bases). Germline values: CDR1 LNHDA, CDR2 SQIVND (reference sequence). Trimming removed 1 base at V and 2 bases at J, with 11 bases between. CDR3 length equals 16 residues. CDR3 bases: TGTGCCAGTAGTATAGGCCGGGGACATACTAATGAAAAACTGTTTTTT. This translates into CASSIGRGHTNEKLFF. The full variable domain, in which reference TRBV19 and TRBJ1-4 provide the parts outside the CDR3, is DGGITQSPKYLFRKEGQNVTLSCEQNLNHDAMYWYRQDPGQGLRLIYYSQIVNDFQKGDIAEGYSVSREKKESFPLTVTSAQKNPTAFYLCASSIGRGHTNEKLFFGSGTQLSVL.

This clone was seen just once. The chain combines TRBV11-2 with TRBJ2-7, with 9 bases fitting TRBD2. This CDR3 is built from 20 residues. Germline loops: CDR1 SGHAT, CDR2 FQNNGV. V dropped 0 bases and J dropped 6; count of bases not matched to a gene: 21. The CDR3 DNA reads as TGTGCCAGCAGCTTAGATGGGGTGACGGCTAGCGGGACTCGCCCCCTCGAGCAGTACTTC. Its protein is CASSLDGVTASGTRPLEQYF.

The chain carries TRBV30 and TRBJ1-2; D unclear. V lost 2 bases and J 1 base, leaving 5 bases between the germline ends. Germline lookup yields CDR1 GTSNPN and CDR2 SVGIG (reference sequence). The CDR3 is 12 residues long. The CDR3 DNA sequence: TGTGCCTGGAGTACGAGTAACTATGGCTACACCTTC. Translation: CAWSTSNYGYTF. The complete variable domain, with remaining parts taken from reference TRBV30 and TRBJ1-2, reads SQTIHQWPATLVQPVGSPLSLECTVEGTSNPNLYWYRQAAGRGLQLLFYSVGIGQISSEVPQNLSASRPQDRQFILSSKKLLLSDSGFYLCAWSTSNYGYTFGSGTRLTVV.

V is TRBV19 and J is TRBJ1-5, with D possibly matching TRBD1 (6 bases). V was clipped by 5 bases and J by 8 bases, with 28 bases between them. In germline, CDR1 is LNHDA, CDR2 SQIVND (reference sequence). The CDR3 has 18 residues. This CDR3 is CASSLSMRTAIPRKPQHF. CDR3 coding DNA: TGTGCCAGTAGTCTGTCAATGAGGACAGCTATTCCTCGTAAGCCCCAGCATTTT.

This clone appeared once. The CDR3 DNA sequence: TGTGCCTGGAGGATACGGGGACTAGCGGGGGTCCACGAGCAGTACTTC. Translation gives CAWRIRGLAGVHEQYF. The rearrangement joins TRBV30 to TRBJ2-7; TRBD2 agrees at 14 bases. Germline values: CDR1 GTSNPN, CDR2 SVGIG (reference sequence). The CDR3 sequence is 16 residues long. V trimming: 3 bases; J trimming: 5 bases; junction bases outside the gene matches: 9. Using reference TRBV30 and TRBJ2-7 for the parts outside the CDR3, the full variable domain is SQTIHQWPATLVQPVGSPLSLECTVEGTSNPNLYWYRQAAGRGLQLLFYSVGIGQISSEVPQNLSASRPQDRQFILSSKKLLLSDSGFYLCAWRIRGLAGVHEQYFGPGTRLTVT.

The rearrangement joins TRBV18 to TRBJ2-3; D is perhaps TRBD1 (6 bases). There are 15 residues in the CDR3. Trimming stripped 1 base from V and 6 bases from J, with 14 bases between. CDR1 and CDR2 from the germline V gene are KGHSH and LQKENI. The CDR3 loop reads CASSPLRTDTDTQYF. The CDR3 region has the DNA TGTGCCAGCTCACCACTACGGACAGACACCGATACGCAGTATTTT.

The V call is TRBV5-1, the J call TRBJ1-1; no clear D gene. Trimming shortened V by 6 bases and J by 0 bases, and 9 bases separated the two germline ends. The germline V gene encodes CDR1 SGHRS and CDR2 YFSETQ. The CDR3 spans 13 residues. As DNA, the CDR3 is TGCGCCAGCAAGGAGAGGATGAACACTGAAGCTTTCTTT. It yields the protein CASKERMNTEAFF.

The chain combines TRBV19 with TRBJ2-7; TRBD2 aligns across 11 bases. V trimming: 6 bases; J trimming: 3 bases; junction bases outside the gene matches: 7. There are 15 residues in the CDR3. Germline CDR1 is LNHDA and CDR2 is SQIVND (reference sequence). Here the CDR3 DNA reads TGTGCCAGTAGCCTACTAGCGGGAGTCGTCTACGAGCAGTACTTC. This encodes CASSLLAGVVYEQYF.

The chain uses TRBV28 and TRBJ2-2, with a weak D call TRBD1 (6 bases). The germline CDR1 and CDR2 sequences are MDHEN and SYDVKM. The CDR3 is 14 residues long. V was pared by 3 bases and J by 7 bases, with 12 bases between. CDR3 in DNA: TGTGCCAGCAGTTTGGAACAGGGCCGCGGGGAGCTGTTTTTT. This codes for CASSLEQGRGELFF.

The J gene is TRBJ1-2, the V gene TRBV28; 8 bases are shared with TRBD1. V was clipped by 4 bases and J by 3 bases; unmatched bases: 13. Germline values: CDR1 MDHEN, CDR2 SYDVKM. The CDR3 consists of 17 residues. CDR3 region: CASSSSGQGLRDYGYTF. As DNA, the CDR3 is TGTGCCAGCAGTTCTAGCGGACAGGGCTTAAGGGACTATGGCTACACCTTC.

V gene TRBV19 combines with J gene TRBJ1-5; 7 nucleotides agree with TRBD1. The V and J ends lost 5 bases and 2 bases, in that order; junction bases with no gene match: 6. Germline V gene sequence: CDR1 LNHDA, CDR2 SQIVND (reference sequence). This CDR3 is built from 15 residues. This chain's CDR3 is CASSETGSGNQPQHF. CDR3 bases: TGTGCCAGTAGTGAGACAGGGTCGGGCAATCAGCCCCAGCATTTT. The entire variable domain, with the rest obtained from reference TRBV19 and TRBJ1-5, is as follows: DGGITQSPKYLFRKEGQNVTLSCEQNLNHDAMYWYRQDPGQGLRLIYYSQIVNDFQKGDIAEGYSVSREKKESFPLTVTSAQKNPTAFYLCASSETGSGNQPQHFGDGTRLSIL.